This T cell receptor beta chain is drawn from a study of blood T cell repertoires in COVID-19. As for the study in general: Acute and convalescent COVID-19 specimens originated in the United States, Italy and Spain.

The data were produced by immunoSEQ multiplex PCR, yet TCRdb's version contains in-frame clones alone and is incomplete. The sample consists of about 380,000 clones, roughly 91% of them appearing once. The germline gives CDR1 LGHDT, CDR2 YNNKEL (reference sequence). CDR3 length: 11 amino acids. Trimming shortened V by 5 bases and J by 2 bases, and 4 bases separated the two germline ends. The V gene is TRBV3-1 (or the pseudogene TRBV3-2), the J gene TRBJ2-7; the D is unclear. The origin of this receptor is a woman aged 18-29 years who had recovered from COVID-19. Sequencing was done on a sample of PBMCs or T cells enriched from blood (not recorded which). In DNA form, the CDR3 reads TGTGCCAGCAGCGGCACCTACGAGCAGTACTTC. It yields the protein CASSGTYEQYF.